This passage covers 9 T cell receptor beta chains from one sample sequenced in a study of OX40 agonist ivuxolimab in advanced cancers. Library construction relied on the immunoSEQ multiplex PCR assay. TCRdb limited this immuneACCESS table to in-frame rearrangements with V and J called. A share of clones is missing; checked studies link under half to unresolved V genes, and the rest is unexplained. The sample contains around 19,000 clones, 87% of them found a single time. The top ten clones comprise approximately 24% of the sample. This material consisted of CD4+ or CD8+ T cells sorted from blood, taken in a trial of the OX40 agonist ivuxolimab. These receptors were taken from an adult with an advanced solid tumor such as melanoma, head and neck, liver or kidney cancer.

The J gene is TRBJ1-2, the V gene TRBV5-1; D may be TRBD1 (6 bases). Germline V gene sequence: CDR1 SGHRS, CDR2 YFSETQ. Trimming cost V 6 bases and J 6 bases, with 18 bases left between them. The CDR3 extends over 14 amino acids. CDR3 region: CASTPMGGGDGYTF. The CDR3 DNA is TGCGCCAGCACCCCTATGGGGGGCGGGGATGGCTACACCTTC. The complete variable domain, with remaining parts taken from reference TRBV5-1 and TRBJ1-2, reads KAGVTQTPRYLIKTRGQQVTLSCSPISGHRSVSWYQQTPGQGLQFLFEYFSETQRNKGNFPGRFSGRQFSNSRSEMNVSTLELGDSALYLCASTPMGGGDGYTFGSGTRLTVV.

The rearrangement joins TRBV13 to TRBJ2-5; 12 bases align to TRBD2. Germline V lookup: CDR1 PRHDT, CDR2 FYEKMQ (reference sequence). This CDR3 is built from 18 residues. After removal of 4 bases from V and 3 bases from J, the junction contained 12 bases not matched to a gene. This CDR3 is CASSSTDVTSGGKETQYF. CDR3 nucleotides: TGTGCCAGCAGCTCGACCGACGTAACTAGCGGGGGGAAAGAGACCCAGTACTTC. The complete variable domain, with remaining parts taken from reference TRBV13 and TRBJ2-5, reads AAGVIQSPRHLIKEKRETATLKCYPIPRHDTVYWYQQGPGQDPQFLISFYEKMQSDKGSIPDRFSAQQFSDYHSELNMSSLELGDSALYFCASSSTDVTSGGKETQYFGPGTRLLVL.

This clone was detected only a few times. The J gene is TRBJ2-5, the V gene TRBV7-9; the match to TRBD2 covers 7 bases. From germline, CDR1 is SEHNR and CDR2 FQNEAQ (reference sequence). The V and J ends lost 1 base and 5 bases, in that order; junction bases with no gene match: 10. The CDR3 is made up of 16 amino acids. The CDR3 bases are TGTGCCAGCAGCTTAGGGGGAGGGGAGGTAACGGAGACCCAGTACTTC. Translated: CASSLGGGEVTETQYF. Together with reference TRBV7-9 and TRBJ2-5, the CDR3 gives the full variable domain: DTGVSQNPRHKITKRGQNVTFRCDPISEHNRLYWYRQTLGQGPEFLTYFQNEAQLEKSRLLSDRFSAERPKGSFSTLEIQRTEQGDSAMYLCASSLGGGEVTETQYFGPGTRLLVL.

The chain joins TRBV19 to TRBJ2-2; 8 bases map to TRBD1. The germline V gene has CDR1 LNHDA and CDR2 SQIVND (reference sequence). The CDR3 loop spans 15 amino acids. V was pared by 8 bases and J by 7 bases, with 12 bases of the junction left unmatched. CDR3 sequence: CASFYRGSGNGELFF. The CDR3 bases are TGTGCCAGTTTTTACAGGGGGTCAGGAAACGGGGAGCTGTTTTTT.

This clone rates as large (0.1 to 1%). This chain joins TRBV5-1 and TRBJ2-1, with TRBD2 matching 7 bases. Germline V gives CDR1 SGHRS, CDR2 YFSETQ. The CDR3 spans 17 residues. Trimming cost V 3 bases and J 5 bases; bases outside gene matches: 14. Here the CDR3 reads CASSSATPGTNDNEQFF. The CDR3 DNA follows: TGCGCCAGCAGCTCAGCTACCCCCGGGACTAACGACAATGAGCAGTTCTTC.

The rearrangement uses TRBV10-3 and TRBJ2-5; TRBD1 or TRBD2 may be the D gene (6 bases each). The length of the CDR3 is 13 residues. Germline CDR1 is ENHRY and CDR2 is SYGVKD. Trimming stripped 7 bases from V and 4 bases from J, with 13 bases between. The chain's CDR3 is CAITPEGGETQYF. The CDR3 coding sequence is TGTGCCATCACCCCAGAGGGGGGAGAGACCCAGTACTTC.

The chain is built from TRBV19 and TRBJ1-2; D gene unclear. V lost 6 bases, J lost 2 bases, and 13 bases lay in between. This CDR3 is built from 14 residues. Germline assignment: CDR1 LNHDA and CDR2 SQIVND (reference sequence). The CDR3 loop is CASRSRSPNYGYTF. The CDR3 DNA sequence: TGTGCCAGTAGAAGCCGGAGTCCGAACTATGGCTACACCTTC. The full variable domain, rest sourced from reference TRBV19 and TRBJ1-2, is DGGITQSPKYLFRKEGQNVTLSCEQNLNHDAMYWYRQDPGQGLRLIYYSQIVNDFQKGDIAEGYSVSREKKESFPLTVTSAQKNPTAFYLCASRSRSPNYGYTFGSGTRLTVV.

V is TRBV10-3 and J is TRBJ1-2; possibly TRBD1 for D (6 bases). The V gene lost 0 bases and the J gene lost 2 bases, with 10 bases spanning the gap. Germline CDR1 ENHRY, CDR2 SYGVKD. The CDR3 length is 15 residues. As DNA, the CDR3 is TGTGCCATCAGTGAGTCGTCTCAGGGGAACTATGGCTACACCTTC. Translating it yields CAISESSQGNYGYTF.

This rearrangement joins TRBV7-8 to TRBJ1-1; D gene ambiguous. Germline V gives CDR1 SGHVS, CDR2 FQNEAQ. The CDR3 consists of 12 residues. V lost 1 base and J lost 11, with 11 bases in between. The CDR3 DNA sequence: TGTGCCAGCAGCTTAGATGTGAGGTTTGCTTTCTTT. Amino acid sequence: CASSLDVRFAFF.